This TCR beta chain is from a study of Tregs in tolerant kidney transplant recipients. Study results and limitations: Biological reproducibility was not directly addressed in this study.

Profiled with immunoSEQ multiplex PCR; TCRdb holds only in-frame clones, not every one. The sample consists of 70,000 to 95,000 clones, approximately 90% of them appearing once. As concerns this clone: Its antigen is still unknown.

CDR1 and CDR2 (germline): SGHVS, FQNEAQ. V dropped 7 bases and J dropped 3 bases, with 13 bases sitting between them. The CDR3 consists of 13 residues. This specimen consisted of Tregs from blood, obtained before the transplant. The sequence derives from a human donor who received a combined kidney and bone marrow transplant. The chain uses TRBV7-8 and TRBJ2-7; tentative D call: TRBD1 (6 bases). This CDR3 reads CASNPLTGYEQYF. The CDR3 DNA follows: TGTGCCAGCAACCCGCTGACAGGCTACGAGCAGTACTTC.